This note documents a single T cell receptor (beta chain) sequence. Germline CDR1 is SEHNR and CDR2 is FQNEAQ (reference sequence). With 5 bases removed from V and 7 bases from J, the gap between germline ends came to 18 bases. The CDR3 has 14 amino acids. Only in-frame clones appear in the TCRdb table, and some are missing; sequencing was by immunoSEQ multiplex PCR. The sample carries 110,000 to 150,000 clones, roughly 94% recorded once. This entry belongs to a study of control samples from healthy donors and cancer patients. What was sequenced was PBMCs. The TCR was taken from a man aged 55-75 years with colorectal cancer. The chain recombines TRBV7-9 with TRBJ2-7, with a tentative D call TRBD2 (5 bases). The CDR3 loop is CASSPRPSPGEQYF. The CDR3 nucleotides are TGTGCCAGCAGCCCCCGTCCCTCCCCGGGGGAGCAGTACTTC.